The entry below gives a single T cell receptor (beta chain) sequence along with its context. This entry belongs to a study of shared clonotypes between healthy human individuals. All participating donors were Caucasian adults from Nashville, Tennessee. Sequencing used immunoSEQ multiplex PCR; TCRdb keeps in-frame clones, though not all of them. Altogether 2 million to 2.5 million clones are present, roughly 93% being singletons, with the ten largest covering about 0.39%. The germline V gene has CDR1 LNHDA and CDR2 SQIVND (reference sequence). Trimming stripped 3 bases from V and 7 bases from J, with 9 bases between. This CDR3 spans 12 amino acids.

This chain links TRBV19 with TRBJ1-1, with no clear D. The sequenced sample was naive CD4+ T cells from PBMCs. Subset: CD45RA+ positively selected. The sequence derives from a man aged 18-30 years in good health. Some clones in this sample may be carry-over from other donors' samples. The CDR3 DNA follows: TGTGCCAGTAGTATTTGGGGTGTTGAAGCTTTCTTT. Translation gives CASSIWGVEAFF.